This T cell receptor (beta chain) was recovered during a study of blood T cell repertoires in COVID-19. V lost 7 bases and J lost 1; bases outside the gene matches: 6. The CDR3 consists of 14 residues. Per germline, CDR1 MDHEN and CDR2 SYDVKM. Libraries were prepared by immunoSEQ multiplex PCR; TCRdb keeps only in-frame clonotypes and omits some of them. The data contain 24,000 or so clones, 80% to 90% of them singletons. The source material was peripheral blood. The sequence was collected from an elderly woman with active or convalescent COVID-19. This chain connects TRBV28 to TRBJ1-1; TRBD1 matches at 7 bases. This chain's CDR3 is CASNPTGTNTEAFF. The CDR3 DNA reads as TGTGCCAGCAACCCGACAGGGACGAACACTGAAGCTTTCTTT.